Following are 30 T cell receptor beta chains from one sample sequenced in a study of human T cells and chemical hapten exposure. The time point was: patch test 3, about 24 weeks after DPC sensitization. Treatment: therapeutic diphenylcyclopropenone sensitization with weekly scalp DPC. One entry per CDR3 protein results from TCRdb running MiXCR on the RACE reads. The sample gives some 110,000 distinct CDR3 sequences, about 11% of which show up once; 2.4% is in the top ten. Sequencing was performed on whole blood, taken in connection with sensitization to the hapten diphenylcyclopropenone (DPC). The receptors shown here come from a woman in her forties or fifties with alopecia areata. Some clones in this sample may be carry-over from other donors' samples.

The chain recombines TRBV2 with TRBJ2-7, with D uncertain. The CDR3 is 14 amino acids. Germline CDR1 and CDR2: SNHLY and FYNNEI. V shed 2 bases and J shed 6 bases, with 14 bases lying between them. The CDR3 spells CASSECAQAAEQYF. In nucleotides, the CDR3 is TGTGCCAGCAGTGAATGCGCGCAGGCTGCCGAGCAGTACTTC.

This chain joins TRBV10-3 and TRBJ2-3, with 9 positions matching TRBD2. Germline CDR1 and CDR2: ENHRY and SYGVKD. The CDR3 spans 16 residues. Germline trimming cut 6 bases from V and 2 bases from J; bases unmatched to any gene: 9. CDR3 bases: TGTGCCATCAGCGTTCCTAGCGGGGTTTCCACAGATACGCAGTATTTT. It translates to CAISVPSGVSTDTQYF.

This clonotype was observed a handful of times. The rearrangement links TRBV9 to TRBJ2-3; 11 nucleotides match TRBD2. The CDR3 extends over 16 amino acids. The germline gives CDR1 SGDLS, CDR2 YYNGEE. J gave up 9 bases and V 4 bases, and 13 bases lay outside the gene matches. The CDR3 region is CASSPRLAGGIETQYF. CDR3 coding DNA: TGTGCCAGCAGCCCCCGTCTAGCGGGGGGTATTGAGACGCAGTATTTT.

The J gene is TRBJ2-1, the V gene TRBV5-6; tentatively, D is TRBD1 or TRBD2 (5 bases each). The CDR3 is made up of 15 amino acids. Germline V gene data show CDR1 as SGHDT and CDR2 as YYEEEE. V gave up 0 bases and J gave up 7 bases, with 14 bases separating them. The chain's CDR3 is CASSLAASGGNEQFF. CDR3 coding DNA: TGTGCCAGCAGCTTGGCGGCCAGTGGGGGAAATGAGCAGTTCTTC. Combining the CDR3 with reference TRBV5-6 and TRBJ2-1 gives the whole variable domain DAGVTQSPTHLIKTRGQQVTLRCSPKSGHDTVSWYQQALGQGPQFIFQYYEEEERQRGNFPDRFSGHQFPNYSSELNVNALLLGDSALYLCASSLAASGGNEQFFGPGTRLTVL.

There are many counts of this clonotype. J is TRBJ2-1 and V is TRBV2; D remains unclear. The V end lost 2 bases, the J end lost 15 bases, and 17 bases lay between the germline ends. This CDR3 is 13 amino acids long. Germline-derived CDR1 and CDR2 are SNHLY and FYNNEI. The CDR3 DNA reads as TGTGCCAGCAGTGAATGGGCGCACAATGTGGGGTTCTTC. This gives the protein CASSEWAHNVGFF.

The chain is built from TRBV12-3 or TRBV12-4 and TRBJ2-1; 13 bases line up with TRBD2. CDR3 size: 15 residues. Losses at the gene ends were 7 bases for V and 5 bases for J; bases not matched to a gene: 5. The CDR3: CASTLTSGGHNEQFF. The CDR3 DNA follows: TGTGCCAGCACCCTGACTAGCGGGGGGCACAATGAGCAGTTCTTC.

This clonotype was recorded at least ten times. The CDR3 sequence: CASSLFRGRGSSEQYF. CDR3 sequence (DNA): TGTGCCAGCAGTTTATTTCGGGGTAGAGGTTCCAGCGAGCAGTACTTC. This chain connects TRBV28 to TRBJ2-7; tentatively, D is TRBD2 (5 bases). The germline V and J ends were trimmed by 1 base and 6 bases, with 19 bases remaining between them. This CDR3 spans 16 amino acids. The germline CDR1 and CDR2 sequences are MDHEN and SYDVKM.

The chain has TRBV6-6 and TRBJ1-2; possibly TRBD1 for D (5 bases). CDR1 and CDR2 (germline): MNHNY, SVGAGI (reference sequence). The length of the CDR3 is 13 residues. Trimming took off 5 bases at V and 8 bases at J, with 15 bases between the two ends. The CDR3 DNA sequence: TGTGCCAGCAGTACCCAGGGAACTTTGGGCTACACCTTC. Amino acid sequence: CASSTQGTLGYTF.

This clonotype has more than one count but fewer than ten. The chain links TRBV5-1 to TRBJ2-2, with TRBD2 identical over 9 bases. The CDR3 is made up of 15 amino acids. J gave up 3 bases and V 2 bases, and 2 bases lay outside the gene matches. Germline V gene lookup returns CDR1 SGHRS and CDR2 YFSETQ. CDR3 in amino acids: CASSLIAGDTGELFF. The CDR3 nucleotides read TGCGCCAGCAGCTTAATAGCGGGAGACACCGGGGAGCTGTTTTTT.

This clonotype came up a few times. The chain is built from TRBV4-3 and TRBJ2-5; 8 bases map to TRBD2. Germline lookup yields CDR1 LGHNA and CDR2 YSLEER. CDR3 length equals 15 residues. Trimming at V came to 3 bases and at J to 9 bases, leaving 12 bases not matched to a gene. In DNA form, the CDR3 reads TGCGCCAGCAGCCAGAAGGCTAGCGGGTATTCGGCCCAGTACTTC. It translates to CASSQKASGYSAQYF.

As regards this clonotype: One base away lies a much larger clone, so this may be a sequencing read error. The J gene is TRBJ2-7, the V gene TRBV6-5; 8 nucleotides agree with TRBD1. In germline, CDR1 is MNHEY, CDR2 SVGAGI. The CDR3 consists of 14 residues. The DNA for the CDR3 is TGTGCCAACAGTAGAACAGGGGGGACCTACGAGCAGTACTTC. This gives the protein CANSRTGGTYEQYF.

This clonotype was found a few times. The chain combines TRBV6-6 with TRBJ2-3; 8 nucleotides match TRBD2. The CDR3 is made up of 15 amino acids. Germline V CDR1 and CDR2: MNHNY, SVGAGI (reference sequence). The V and J ends lost 6 bases and 4 bases, in that order; junction bases with no gene match: 9. The CDR3 region has the DNA TGTGCCAGCAGACTTGAGGCGGGGGGAGCAGATACGCAGTATTTT. Encoded protein: CASRLEAGGADTQYF.

This rearrangement joins TRBV12-3 or TRBV12-4 to TRBJ1-5; 9 bases are shared with TRBD1. The CDR3 is 14 amino acids. The ends lost 3 bases at V and 6 bases at J; junction bases unmatched: 3. CDR3 coding DNA: TGTGCCAGCAGTTTGACAGGGGGAACTCAGCCCCAGCATTTT. It is translated as CASSLTGGTQPQHF.

This clonotype was counted between two and nine times. The V and J genes are TRBV27 and TRBJ1-6; D might be TRBD1 (5 bases). CDR1 and CDR2 (germline): MNHEY, SMNVEV (reference sequence). The ends were cut back, 5 bases at V and 7 bases at J, with 21 bases in the middle. CDR3 size: 17 residues. CDR3 sequence (DNA): TGTGCCAGCAGTCATGCGAAGGGGAGCCTCCTCAATTCACCCCTCCACTTT. Translation: CASSHAKGSLLNSPLHF.

This clonotype was found a few times. This chain links TRBV6-5 with TRBJ1-5; the D is unclear. Trimming stripped 6 bases from V and 7 bases from J, with 10 bases between. CDR1 and CDR2 from the germline V gene are MNHEY and SVGAGI. The CDR3 sequence is 12 residues long. The CDR3 nucleotides read TGTGCCAGCAGCAAACCGGGGCAGCCCCAGCATTTT. This encodes CASSKPGQPQHF.

The table lists this clonotype with a few counts. The rearrangement joins TRBV7-9 to TRBJ1-5; no reliable D call. Germline CDR1 SEHNR, CDR2 FQNEAQ (reference sequence). There are 13 residues in the CDR3. Trimming took off 6 bases at V and 9 bases at J, with 15 bases between the two ends. CDR3: CASSPKGSPPQHF. The CDR3, as DNA: TGTGCCAGCAGTCCTAAAGGGTCTCCGCCCCAGCATTTT.

The sample holds a few counts of this clonotype. The genes are TRBV6-1 and TRBJ1-6; D is uncertain. V dropped 3 bases and J dropped 9 bases, with 12 bases sitting between them. The CDR3 extends over 14 amino acids. In germline, CDR1 is MNHNS, CDR2 SASEGT. The CDR3 reads CASSEHREASPLHF. CDR3 in DNA: TGTGCCAGCAGTGAGCACAGAGAGGCTTCACCCCTCCACTTT.

The chain links TRBV6-2 or TRBV6-3 to TRBJ2-1, with 9 nucleotides matching TRBD2. Per the germline V gene, CDR1 is MNHEY and CDR2 is SVGEGT. The CDR3 loop spans 16 amino acids. With 2 bases clipped from V and 8 bases from J, the junction kept 10 bases outside the gene matches. This chain's CDR3 is CASSYRRGGPGDEQFF. CDR3 DNA: TGTGCCAGCAGTTACAGGCGGGGGGGCCCCGGGGATGAGCAGTTCTTC.

The CDR3 protein is CASSQLAEGGELFF. The CDR3 DNA reads TGTGCCAGCAGCCAACTAGCGGAGGGCGGGGAGCTGTTTTTT. This chain joins TRBV28 and TRBJ2-2; 8 positions agree with TRBD2. Trimming cost V 6 bases and J 7 bases; bases outside gene matches: 7. CDR1 is MDHEN and CDR2 is SYDVKM in the germline V gene. The CDR3 loop spans 14 amino acids.

The chain combines TRBV20-1 with TRBJ1-5; the D gene is possibly TRBD1 (6 bases). V gave up 0 bases and J gave up 7 bases, with 16 bases separating them. CDR1 is DFQATT, CDR2 SNEGSKA, per germline (reference sequence). The CDR3 consists of 15 residues. The DNA for the CDR3 is TGCAGTGCTAGAGATCGGTTACAGGGAGAACAGCCCCAGCATTTT. This sequence encodes CSARDRLQGEQPQHF.

This clonotype was seen a handful of times. J is TRBJ1-1 and V is TRBV21-1; TRBD1 is the table's D call and was not checked against the DNA. TRBV21-1 represents a pseudogene. This CDR3 is 14 amino acids long. The CDR3 sequence is CASSKVWGRPEAFF. DNA for the CDR3: TGTGCCAGCAGCAAAGTCTGGGGGCGTCCTGAAGCTTTCTTT.

Only a few counts were recorded for this clonotype. The rearrangement links TRBV12-3 or TRBV12-4 to TRBJ1-5; possible D gene TRBD1, 6 bases. Trimming removed 3 bases from V and 8 bases from J, with 11 bases in between. CDR3 length equals 13 residues. The CDR3 loop is CASSLDSRKPQHF. The CDR3, as DNA: TGTGCCAGCAGTTTGGACAGTCGTAAGCCCCAGCATTTT.

The chain employs TRBV7-2 and TRBJ2-3, with D perhaps TRBD1 (5 bases). This CDR3 has 15 residues. Per germline, CDR1 SGHTA and CDR2 FQGNSA. V shed 1 base and J shed 2 bases, with 10 bases lying between them. The CDR3 bases are TGTGCCAGCAGCTTAGGCGTAGGGGCCACAGATACGCAGTATTTT. Amino acids: CASSLGVGATDTQYF.

This clonotype was counted only a few times. The chain links TRBV29-1 to TRBJ2-5, with 7 positions matching TRBD1. V trimming: 8 bases; J trimming: 5 bases; junction bases outside the gene matches: 8. Looked up from germline, CDR1 is SQVTM and CDR2 is ANQGSEA. The CDR3 is 12 residues long. The CDR3 sequence: CSTETGMETQYF. For the CDR3, the DNA is TGCAGCACTGAGACAGGGATGGAGACCCAGTACTTC.

This clonotype was counted only a few times. The chain couples TRBV29-1 to TRBJ2-7; possibly TRBD1 or TRBD2 for D (5 bases each). Germline V CDR1 and CDR2: SQVTM, ANQGSEA. The CDR3 sequence is 12 residues long. The ends were cut back, 3 bases at V and 5 bases at J, with 11 bases in the middle. The CDR3 sequence is CSVDGGADEQYF. For the CDR3, the DNA is TGCAGCGTTGATGGGGGTGCCGACGAGCAGTACTTC.

Concerning this clonotype itself: This may stem from a read error, because a much larger clone lies one nucleotide away. The genes are TRBV27 and TRBJ2-7; TRBD2 might be the D (6 bases). Trimming shortened V by 0 bases and J by 3 bases, and 15 bases separated the two germline ends. The germline V gene encodes CDR1 MNHEY and CDR2 SMNVEV (reference sequence). The CDR3 spans 16 residues. The CDR3 spells CASSLSARLGGYEQYF. In nucleotides, the CDR3 is TGTGCCAGCAGTTTATCGGCCCGACTAGGAGGCTACGAGCAGTACTTC.

The gene calls are TRBV10-3 and TRBJ2-2; D is undetermined. The CDR3 has 12 residues. V lost 5 bases, J lost 5 bases, and 6 bases lay in between. In germline, CDR1 is ENHRY, CDR2 SYGVKD. The CDR3 bases are TGTGCCATCAGTAACCCAACCGGGGAGCTGTTTTTT. The encoded protein is CAISNPTGELFF.

This chain connects TRBV27 to TRBJ2-3, with D hard to call. The V end lost 2 bases, the J end lost 0 bases, and 12 bases lay between the germline ends. From germline, CDR1 is MNHEY and CDR2 SMNVEV (reference sequence). The CDR3 is 16 residues long. Here the CDR3 reads CASSLVVVGSTDTQYF. The CDR3 region has the DNA TGTGCCAGCAGTTTAGTAGTCGTAGGGAGCACAGATACGCAGTATTTT.

J is TRBJ2-7 and V is TRBV12-3 or TRBV12-4; TRBD1 agrees at 7 bases. The V gene end was trimmed by 4 bases and the J gene end by 7 bases; junction bases not matched to a gene: 10. This CDR3 spans 14 amino acids. DNA for the CDR3: TGTGCCAGCAGTTCCCGGACAGGTGGGATAGAGCAGTACTTC. This gives the protein CASSSRTGGIEQYF.

The J gene is TRBJ1-5, the V gene TRBV5-1, with TRBD1 matching 9 bases. Germline loops: CDR1 SGHRS, CDR2 YFSETQ. This CDR3 spans 15 amino acids. The V and J ends lost 3 bases and 4 bases, in that order; junction bases with no gene match: 5. As DNA, the CDR3 is TGCGCCAGCAGCTCGACAGGACAGGGGAATCAGCCCCAGCATTTT. Amino acids: CASSSTGQGNQPQHF.